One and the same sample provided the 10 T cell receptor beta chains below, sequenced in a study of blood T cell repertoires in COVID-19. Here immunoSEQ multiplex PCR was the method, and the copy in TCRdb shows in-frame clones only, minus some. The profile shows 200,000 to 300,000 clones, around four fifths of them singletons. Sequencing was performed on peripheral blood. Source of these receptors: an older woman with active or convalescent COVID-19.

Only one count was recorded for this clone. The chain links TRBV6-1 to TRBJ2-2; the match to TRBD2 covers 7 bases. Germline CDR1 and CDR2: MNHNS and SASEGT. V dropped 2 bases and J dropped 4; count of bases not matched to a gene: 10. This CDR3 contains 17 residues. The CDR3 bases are TGTGCCAGCAGTGAACCGGGACTACCAGACCGCACCGGGGAGCTGTTTTTT. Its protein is CASSEPGLPDRTGELFF.

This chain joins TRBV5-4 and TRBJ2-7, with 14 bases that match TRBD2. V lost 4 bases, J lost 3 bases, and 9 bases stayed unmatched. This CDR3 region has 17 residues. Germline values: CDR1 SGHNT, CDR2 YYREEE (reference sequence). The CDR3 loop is CASSHRLAGGPGYEQYF. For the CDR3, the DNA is TGTGCCAGCAGCCACCGACTAGCGGGAGGGCCGGGCTACGAGCAGTACTTC.

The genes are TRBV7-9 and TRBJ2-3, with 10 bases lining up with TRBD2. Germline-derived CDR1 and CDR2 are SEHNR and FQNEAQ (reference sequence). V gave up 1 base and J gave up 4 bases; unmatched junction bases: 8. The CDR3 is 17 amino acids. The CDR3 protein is CASSLDVLAGEADTQYF. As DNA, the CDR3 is TGTGCCAGCAGCTTAGATGTTCTAGCGGGAGAGGCAGATACGCAGTATTTT.

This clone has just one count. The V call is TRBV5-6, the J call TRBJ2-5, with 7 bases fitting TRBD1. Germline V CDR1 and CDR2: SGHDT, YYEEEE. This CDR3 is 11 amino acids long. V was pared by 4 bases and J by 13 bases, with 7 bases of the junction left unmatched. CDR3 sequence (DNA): TGTGCCAGCAGCACGACAGGGCCCTTGTACTTC. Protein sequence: CASSTTGPLYF. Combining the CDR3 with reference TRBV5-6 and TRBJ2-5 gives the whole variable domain DAGVTQSPTHLIKTRGQQVTLRCSPKSGHDTVSWYQQALGQGPQFIFQYYEEEERQRGNFPDRFSGHQFPNYSSELNVNALLLGDSALYLCASSTTGPLYFGPGTRLLVL.

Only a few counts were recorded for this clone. The CDR3 protein is CASSERGGGETQYF. CDR3 nucleotide sequence: TGTGCCAGCAGTGAACGGGGGGGAGGAGAGACCCAGTACTTC. V gene TRBV6-1 combines with J gene TRBJ2-5; TRBD2 matches at 8 bases. The CDR3 length is 14 residues. Germline loops: CDR1 MNHNS, CDR2 SASEGT. V dropped 2 bases and J dropped 4; count of bases not matched to a gene: 3.

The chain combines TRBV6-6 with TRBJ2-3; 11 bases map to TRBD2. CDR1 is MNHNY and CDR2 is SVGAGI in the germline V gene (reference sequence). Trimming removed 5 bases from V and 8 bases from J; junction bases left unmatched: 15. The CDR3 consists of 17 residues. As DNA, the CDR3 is TGTGCCAGCAGTGGATCCTACTTAGCGGGAGGGCCTGGTACGCAGTATTTT. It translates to CASSGSYLAGGPGTQYF.

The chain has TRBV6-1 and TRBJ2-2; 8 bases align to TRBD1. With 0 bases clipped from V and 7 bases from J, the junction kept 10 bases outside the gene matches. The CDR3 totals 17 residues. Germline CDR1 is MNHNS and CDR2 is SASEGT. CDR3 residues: CASSEALGRGRDGELFF. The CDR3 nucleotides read TGTGCCAGCAGTGAAGCGCTTGGCAGGGGGCGAGACGGGGAGCTGTTTTTT.

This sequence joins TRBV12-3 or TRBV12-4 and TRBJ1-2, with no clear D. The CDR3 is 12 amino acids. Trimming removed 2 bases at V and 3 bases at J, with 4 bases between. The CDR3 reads CASSLPDYGYTF. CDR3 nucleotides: TGTGCCAGCAGTTTACCAGACTATGGCTACACCTTC.

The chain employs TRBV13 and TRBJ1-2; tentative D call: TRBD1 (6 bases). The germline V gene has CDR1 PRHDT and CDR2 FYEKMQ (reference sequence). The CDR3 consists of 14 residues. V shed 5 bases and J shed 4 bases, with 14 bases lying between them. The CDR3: CASSPGEVGYGYTF. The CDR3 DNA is TGTGCCAGCAGCCCAGGGGAAGTCGGCTATGGCTACACCTTC.

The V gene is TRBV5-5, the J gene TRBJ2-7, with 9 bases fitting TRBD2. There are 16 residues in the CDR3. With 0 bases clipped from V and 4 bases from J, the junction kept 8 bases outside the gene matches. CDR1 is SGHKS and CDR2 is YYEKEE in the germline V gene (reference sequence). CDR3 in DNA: TGTGCCAGCAGCTTGGTCGTAGCGGGAGTAGGATACGAGCAGTACTTC. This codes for CASSLVVAGVGYEQYF.